The 21 T cell receptor beta chains reported below all come from one sample, sequenced in a study of T cells in Graves' hyperthyroidism and ophthalmopathy. From RNA transcripts, TCR beta CDR3 regions were amplified. The study used the HTBI primer set for a first-round RT-PCR of the TCR CDR3. TCRdb re-called the multiplex PCR reads through MiXCR, storing one row per CDR3 protein. The sample lists some 600,000 distinct CDR3 sequences; 11% to 15% were seen once. Material: blood. Receptors originate from a woman aged 25 to 45 with Graves' hyperthyroidism that later progressed to Graves' ophthalmopathy.

J is TRBJ2-7 and V is TRBV6-1, with 14 bases matching TRBD2. From germline, CDR1 is MNHNS and CDR2 SASEGT. V shed 7 bases, J shed 7 bases, and the junction held 15 bases outside the gene matches. This CDR3 has 17 amino acids. The CDR3 protein is CASNRLAGGPSLVEQYF. In nucleotides, the CDR3 is TGTGCCAGCAATCGACTAGCGGGAGGGCCGAGTCTAGTTGAGCAGTACTTC.

This clonotype was recorded many times. The J gene is TRBJ2-3, the V gene TRBV10-1; D unresolved. Germline assignment: CDR1 WNHNN and CDR2 SYGVQD (reference sequence). V gave up 6 bases and J gave up 2 bases, with 9 bases separating them. The CDR3 loop spans 13 amino acids. CDR3 in DNA: TGCGCCAGCAGCCCGGACCCCACAGATACGCAGTATTTT. Protein: CASSPDPTDTQYF.

The rearrangement joins TRBV7-9 to TRBJ2-1; tentatively, D is TRBD1 (5 bases). The CDR3 loop spans 13 amino acids. The V end lost 7 bases, the J end lost 14 bases, and 21 bases lay between the germline ends. Germline-derived CDR1 and CDR2 are SEHNR and FQNEAQ (reference sequence). The CDR3 DNA sequence: TGTGCCAGCACCCCCCCGGACGGGCAGGGAAAGTTCTTC. As protein: CASTPPDGQGKFF.

This clonotype showed up just a few times. The V gene is TRBV5-5, the J gene TRBJ1-2; D gene unclear. The V end lost 2 bases, the J end lost 8 bases, and 16 bases lay between the germline ends. Germline V CDR1 and CDR2: SGHKS, YYEKEE (reference sequence). The CDR3 spans 14 residues. The CDR3 sequence: CASSLRAQREGYTF. In DNA, the CDR3 is TGTGCCAGCAGCTTACGGGCCCAACGGGAGGGCTACACCTTC. The full variable domain, rest sourced from reference TRBV5-5 and TRBJ1-2, is DAGVTQSPTHLIKTRGQQVTLRCSPISGHKSVSWYQQVLGQGPQFIFQYYEKEERGRGNFPDRFSARQFPNYSSELNVNALLLGDSALYLCASSLRAQREGYTFGSGTRLTVV.

This clonotype was detected many times. This chain uses TRBV29-1 with TRBJ2-6, with 7 bases that match TRBD1. The germline CDR1 and CDR2 sequences are SQVTM and ANQGSEA. The CDR3 extends over 15 amino acids. V dropped 6 bases and J dropped 2; count of bases not matched to a gene: 7. The CDR3 region has the DNA TGCAGCGTCAAACTTACAGGGGCTGGGGCCAACGTCCTGACTTTC. Residues: CSVKLTGAGANVLTF.

This clonotype was observed a handful of times. The CDR3 here is CASSRTGDSPLHF. CDR3 coding DNA: TGTGCCAGCAGCCGGACGGGGGATTCACCCCTCCACTTT. The V gene is TRBV7-2, the J gene TRBJ1-6; D is perhaps TRBD1 (5 bases). Trimming cost V 5 bases and J 8 bases, with 10 bases left between them. The germline gives CDR1 SGHTA, CDR2 FQGNSA. The CDR3 runs 13 residues.

This clonotype was seen more than once but under ten times. J is TRBJ2-5 and V is TRBV6-1; 8 bases align to TRBD2. The CDR3 runs to 14 residues. CDR1 and CDR2 from the germline V gene are MNHNS and SASEGT. The junction had 7 bases not matched to a gene; V was cut back by 7 bases and J by 3 bases. The CDR3 bases are TGTGCCAGCAAGGGTCCGGGGGGGAAAGAGACCCAGTACTTC. Translation: CASKGPGGKETQYF.

This clonotype was seen many times. V is TRBV28 and J is TRBJ2-3; D gene uncertain. Trimming pared 8 bases from V and 0 bases from J, leaving 12 bases between. The CDR3 covers 14 residues. CDR1 and CDR2 (germline): MDHEN, SYDVKM. CDR3 DNA sequence: TGTGCCAGCTTACGTGGATCTAGCACAGATACGCAGTATTTT. It translates to CASLRGSSTDTQYF.

This clonotype was detected ten times or more. The chain has TRBV7-2 and TRBJ2-7; the D gene could be TRBD1 or TRBD2 (5 bases each). Trimming pared 2 bases from V and 4 bases from J, leaving 12 bases between. Germline loops: CDR1 SGHTA, CDR2 FQGNSA. The CDR3 extends over 14 amino acids. CDR3 sequence: CASSLIQGRYEQYF. The DNA for the CDR3 is TGTGCCAGCAGCTTAATCCAGGGACGGTACGAGCAGTACTTC.

The sample holds many counts of this clonotype. This chain connects TRBV11-2 to TRBJ2-3; no definite D call. Germline CDR1 and CDR2: SGHAT and FQNNGV. CDR3 length: 16 amino acids. The V gene lost 3 bases and the J gene lost 0 bases, with 13 bases spanning the gap. The CDR3 DNA reads TGTGCCAGCAGCTTCATTTCGGGCCATAGCACAGATACGCAGTATTTT. Residues: CASSFISGHSTDTQYF.

The sample holds many counts of this clonotype. V and J are TRBV7-2 and TRBJ2-5; 7 nucleotides match TRBD2. The CDR3 runs 14 residues. Germline values: CDR1 SGHTA, CDR2 FQGNSA. The trim removed 1 base at V and 7 bases at J, leaving 6 bases unmatched. The CDR3 loop is CASSLGTTGGTQYF. CDR3 coding DNA: TGTGCCAGCAGCTTAGGGACCACGGGGGGGACCCAGTACTTC.

This clonotype was seen a handful of times. The germline gene is not matched at one end of the junction; a read error may be the cause. The rearrangement links TRBV12-3 or TRBV12-4 to TRBJ2-1; TRBD2 might be the D (5 bases). CDR3 length: 14 residues. The CDR3 sequence is CASSTDFSYNEQLF. The CDR3 DNA follows: TGTGCCAGCAGTACGGACTTCTCCTACAATGAGCAGCTCTTC.

This clonotype appeared many times. The chain links TRBV20-1 to TRBJ2-4, with TRBD2 as a possible D gene (6 bases). The CDR3 runs 15 residues. Between the trimmed V and J ends, which lost 6 bases and 0 bases, there was a span of 15 bases. Germline V lookup: CDR1 DFQATT, CDR2 SNEGSKA (reference sequence). The CDR3: CSAGRSGLAKNIQYF. DNA for the CDR3: TGCAGTGCGGGAAGGTCGGGACTAGCCAAAAACATTCAGTACTTC.

This clonotype came up many times. The chain recombines TRBV28 with TRBJ2-5; 7 nucleotides agree with TRBD1. CDR1 MDHEN and CDR2 SYDVKM come from the germline V gene. After removal of 6 bases from V and 4 bases from J, the junction contained 5 bases not matched to a gene. This CDR3 has 13 residues. This CDR3 is CASSKQGLETQYF. The CDR3 region has the DNA TGTGCCAGCAGCAAACAGGGGTTAGAGACCCAGTACTTC.

This clonotype has just a few counts. The J gene is TRBJ2-3, the V gene TRBV7-2, with unresolved D. Trimming left V 5 bases short and J 2 bases short, with 17 bases between. The germline V gene encodes CDR1 SGHTA and CDR2 FQGNSA. This CDR3 is 16 amino acids long. CDR3 sequence: CASSNQAAFNTDTQYF. The CDR3 region has the DNA TGTGCCAGCAGCAATCAAGCTGCGTTTAACACAGATACGCAGTATTTT. Looking up the rest from reference TRBV7-2 and TRBJ2-3 gives the full variable domain: GAGVSQSPSNKVTEKGKDVELRCDPISGHTALYWYRQSLGQGLEFLIYFQGNSAPDKSGLPSDRFSAERTGGSVSTLTIQRTQQEDSAVYLCASSNQAAFNTDTQYFGPGTRLTVL.

This clonotype was detected many times. The chain joins TRBV2 to TRBJ1-5; D is possibly TRBD1 (6 bases). The CDR3 is made up of 14 amino acids. Germline CDR1 and CDR2: SNHLY and FYNNEI. Trimming took off 4 bases at V and 4 bases at J, with 11 bases between the two ends. The CDR3 protein is CASSVEGGNQPQHF. In DNA form, the CDR3 reads TGTGCCAGCAGTGTGGAGGGGGGAAATCAGCCCCAGCATTTT.

The CDR3 nucleotides read TGTGCCAGCAGCACCCACTATGACACCGGGGAGCTGTTTTTT. Amino acid sequence: CASSTHYDTGELFF. The V and J genes are TRBV7-2 and TRBJ2-2; D not resolved. V lost 5 bases to trimming and J lost 3 bases, with 10 bases between them. The CDR3 length is 14 residues. Per germline, CDR1 SGHTA and CDR2 FQGNSA.

The V and J genes are TRBV18 and TRBJ2-1, with D uncertain. The CDR3 contains 14 residues. Germline CDR1 is KGHSH and CDR2 is LQKENI. V was trimmed by 3 bases and J by 4 bases, leaving 10 bases between them. CDR3 nucleotide sequence: TGTGCCAGCTCACCTGGGGTGGGGTACAATGAGCAGTTCTTC. Protein: CASSPGVGYNEQFF.

This clonotype was observed at least ten times. V is TRBV30 and J is TRBJ1-5; 7 bases are a match to TRBD1. The V gene's germline CDR1 is GTSNPN and CDR2 SVGIG (reference sequence). CDR3 length: 15 residues. The V and J ends lost 2 bases and 3 bases, in that order; junction bases with no gene match: 7. CDR3 in amino acids: CAWSTGQDHNQPQHF. The CDR3 DNA reads TGTGCCTGGAGTACAGGACAGGACCACAATCAGCCCCAGCATTTT.

This clonotype has ten or more counts. The chain recombines TRBV30 with TRBJ1-2; no reliable D call. V lost 0 bases and J lost 4, with 12 bases in between. The germline V gene has CDR1 GTSNPN and CDR2 SVGIG (reference sequence). CDR3 length equals 14 residues. The CDR3 sequence is CAWSVLGLIYGYTF. CDR3 nucleotides: TGTGCCTGGAGTGTACTCGGGTTGATCTATGGCTACACCTTC.

This clonotype has at least ten counts. The chain is built from TRBV6-2 or TRBV6-3 and TRBJ2-1; TRBD2 agrees at 11 bases. This CDR3 comprises 18 residues. V lost 8 bases and J lost 5; bases outside the gene matches: 17. Germline lookup yields CDR1 MNHEY and CDR2 SVGEGT. CDR3 region: CASAIPHSGTSGDNEQFF. The CDR3 DNA sequence: TGTGCCAGCGCTATCCCTCACTCCGGGACTAGCGGAGACAATGAGCAGTTCTTC.